A selection of T cell receptor beta chains follows, all from one sample in a study of shared clonotypes between healthy human individuals. The protocol was immunoSEQ multiplex PCR, while the TCRdb copy is restricted to in-frame clones and leaves out a portion. The sample consists of about 2 million clones, about 95% of them appearing once. Material: naive CD8+ T cells sorted from blood. These receptors were obtained from a man in his late teens or twenties in good health. CDR3s include the opening cysteine and the closing phenylalanine or tryptophan. A D gene is named only where the DNA matches it firmly. Clone size is shown for a subset of rows, as once, few, many or a class of expanded clone.

>NA|TRBV5-4|TRBJ2-5|TRBD2
TGTGCCAGCAGCGATCCTAGCGGGGGGGCATTTGGGGAGACCCAGTACTTC
CASSDPSGGAFGETQYF
>NA|TRBV27|TRBJ2-3|TRBD2
TGTGCCAGCAGTCCATCTAGCGGGGAGAGCACAGATACGCAGTATTTT
CASSPSSGESTDTQYF
>NA|TRBV19|TRBJ2-1|TRBD2
TGTGCCAGTAGCGACCTAGCGGGAATCCCCTCCTACAATGAGCAGTTCTTC
CASSDLAGIPSYNEQFF
>NA|TRBV9|TRBJ2-3|NA
TGTGCCAGCAGCTATGGAGATACGCAGTATTTT
CASSYGDTQYF
>NA|TRBV6-5|TRBJ2-1|NA
TGTGCCAGCAGTTACGGGTCGGGAGATACCGATGAGCAGTTCTTC
CASSYGSGDTDEQFF
>NA|TRBV5-8|TRBJ2-5|TRBD1
TGTGCCAGCAGCTTCGCAGGACAGGGAAAAGAGACCCAGTACTTC
CASSFAGQGKETQYF
>NA|TRBV30|TRBJ1-2|NA
TGTGCCTGGGAGACTACGACAGGAGGCTACACCTTC
CAWETTTGGYTF
>NA|TRBV5-5|TRBJ2-5|NA
TGTGCCAGCAGCCGGCTGGAGACCCAGTACTTC
CASSRLETQYF
>NA|TRBV7-2|TRBJ1-2|NA
TGTGCCAGCAGCTTACGGGAGGGAGGTGTTGGGGGTGGCTACACCTTC
CASSLREGGVGGGYTF
>NA|TRBV5-5|TRBJ2-7|NA
TGTGCCAGCAGCGCAGCGGGACAGGCCTACGAGCAGTACTTC
CASSAAGQAYEQYF
>NA|TRBV11-2|TRBJ2-5|NA
TGTGCCAGCAGCTCCGCGACTAGAGGAGGACAAGAGACCCAGTACTTC
CASSSATRGGQETQYF
>NA|TRBV28|TRBJ2-7|NA
TGTGCCAGCAGTTGGCCTCGGGACGGATCCTACGAGCAGTACTTC
CASSWPRDGSYEQYF
>NA|TRBV7-6|TRBJ2-1|NA
TGTGCCAGCAGCTTATTAGCTGATTCCTACAATGAGCAGTTCTTC
CASSLLADSYNEQFF
>NA|TRBV7-9|TRBJ1-6|TRBD1
TGTGCCAGCAGCTCCACCGGGACAGGGAATTCACCCCTCCACTTT
CASSSTGTGNSPLHF
>NA|TRBV9|TRBJ1-6|NA
TGTGCCAGCAGCGCCGGACAGTTAAATTCACCCCTCCACTTT
CASSAGQLNSPLHF
>NA|TRBV7-7|TRBJ2-7|NA
TGTGCTAGCAGCCCTCTAGACGGCGAGCAGTACTTC
CASSPLDGEQYF
>NA|TRBV4-3|TRBJ2-7|TRBD1
TGCGCCAGCAGCCTAGGACAGGGACACATCTACGAGCAGTACTTC
CASSLGQGHIYEQYF
>NA|TRBV7-9|TRBJ2-1|NA
TGTGCCAGCAGCTTAGGAAGTAGCGGTCCCAACAATGAGCAGTTCTTC
CASSLGSSGPNNEQFF
>NA|TRBV6-5|TRBJ2-5|NA
TGTGCCAGCAGCGACTTGGGGGAGACCCAGTACTTC
CASSDLGETQYF
>NA|TRBV11-2|TRBJ1-1|NA
TGTGCCAGCACCCCAGGGGAAAGAGACACTGAAGCTTTCTTT
CASTPGERDTEAFF
>NA|TRBV6-1|TRBJ1-2|NA
TGTGCCAGCAGTGAATACGAGTATCCCCCTGGCTACACCTTC
CASSEYEYPPGYTF
>NA|TRBV27|TRBJ2-5|NA
TGTGCCAGCAGTTTAACGGGGGGCGGGACCCAGTACTTC
CASSLTGGGTQYF
>NA|TRBV6-4|TRBJ2-1|NA
TGTGCCAGCAGTGCGGAGCTTAGCAATGAGCAGTTCTTC
CASSAELSNEQFF
>NA|TRBV28|TRBJ2-7|NA
TGTGCCAGCAGCCGTTCGGCCCCGGCTGGGGGCAGCTCCTACGAGCAGTACTTC
CASSRSAPAGGSSYEQYF
>once|TRBV11-3|TRBJ2-5|TRBD2
TGTGCCAGCAGCTTGGAGTACCTAGCGGGGCAAGAGACCCAGTACTTC
CASSLEYLAGQETQYF
>once|TRBV29-1|TRBJ2-3|NA
TGCAGCGTTGAGACGGGAACTAGCACAGATACGCAGTATTTT
CSVETGTSTDTQYF
>NA|TRBV6-5|TRBJ2-7|TRBD2
TGTGCCAGCAGAGGACTAGCGTTCAACGAGCAGTACTTC
CASRGLAFNEQYF
>few|TRBV28|TRBJ1-5|NA
TGTGCCAGCGCAAGGGGGGGATATAGCAATCAGCCCCAGCATTTT
CASARGGYSNQPQHF
>NA|TRBV19|TRBJ2-1|TRBD1
TGTGCCAGTACACGGACAGGGACGGATGAGCAGTTCTTC
CASTRTGTDEQFF
>NA|TRBV27|TRBJ2-7|TRBD1
TGTGCCAGCAGTCCAAAAAACAGGGGAATCCCCTACGAGCAGTACTTC
CASSPKNRGIPYEQYF
>once|TRBV6-1|TRBJ1-6|NA
TGTGCCAGCAGTGACGCAGCGGGACAACCCCTCCACTTT
CASSDAAGQPLHF
>NA|TRBV13|TRBJ2-1|NA
TGTGCCAGCACCGGAGCGGGTGCAAGCTCCTACAATGAGCAGTTCTTC
CASTGAGASSYNEQFF
>NA|TRBV15|TRBJ2-5|NA
TGTGCCACCAGCAGAGATCTCTCCCAGGGCTCTGGGGAGACCCAGTACTTC
CATSRDLSQGSGETQYF
>NA|TRBV7-9|TRBJ1-2|TRBD1
TGTGCCAGCAGCGGGACAGGGGACCATGGCTACACCTTC
CASSGTGDHGYTF
>NA|TRBV5-4|TRBJ2-7|NA
TGTGCCAGCAGCCCCCGGGAGTTCGGGTACGAGCAGTACTTC
CASSPREFGYEQYF
>NA|TRBV6-5|TRBJ2-1|TRBD1
TGTGCCAGCAGTTACTCGACCGGGACAGTTAACAATGAGCAGTTCTTC
CASSYSTGTVNNEQFF
>NA|TRBV2|TRBJ1-5|NA
TGTGCCAGCAGTGAAACTCACAATCAGCCCCAGCATTTT
CASSETHNQPQHF
>few|TRBV10-3|TRBJ1-2|NA
TGTGCCATCAGTGAGTCCCGCTTCGGAACCGGTAATTATGGCTACACCTTC
CAISESRFGTGNYGYTF
>NA|TRBV9|TRBJ2-1|NA
TGTGCCAGCAGCGGGGAAGGACTTCCTGGGTGGAATGAGCAGTTCTTC
CASSGEGLPGWNEQFF
>NA|TRBV9|TRBJ1-1|NA
TGTGCCAGCAGCTCCGGAGAATTGAACACTGAAGCTTTCTTT
CASSSGELNTEAFF
>NA|TRBV10-3|TRBJ1-6|NA
TGTGCCATCAGTGAGTCGCAGGGGACGGCCCCTAATTCACCCCTCCACTTT
CAISESQGTAPNSPLHF
>NA|TRBV4-1|TRBJ2-7|NA
TGCGCCAGCAGCCAAGAAGGGGGGAGGGCCCCCGAGCAGTACTTC
CASSQEGGRAPEQYF
>NA|TRBV27|TRBJ2-7|NA
TGTGCCAGCAGTTTATTAAACACCCACGAGCAGTACTTC
CASSLLNTHEQYF
>NA|TRBV9|TRBJ2-7|NA
TGTGCCAGCGGCCAGGGGGGGACCTACGAGCAGTACTTC
CASGQGGTYEQYF
>NA|TRBV7-9|TRBJ2-1|NA
TGTGCCAGCCTAGACTCCCAACGCTCCTACAATGAGCAGTTCTTC
CASLDSQRSYNEQFF
>NA|TRBV27|TRBJ2-5|NA
TGTGCCAGCAGTTTGATGCGAGGACTTTGGGAGACCCAGTACTTC
CASSLMRGLWETQYF
>once|TRBV4-3|TRBJ2-7|NA
TGCGCCAGCAGCCAAGATGAGACGTACGTCGAGCAGTACTTC
CASSQDETYVEQYF
>NA|TRBV5-4|TRBJ2-6|TRBD2
TGTGCCAGCAGGCCAGCGGGGGACTCTGGGGCCAACGTCCTGACTTTC
CASRPAGDSGANVLTF
>NA|TRBV19|TRBJ1-4|NA
TGTGCCAGTAGTATCTCAGACGGCGCAACTAATGAAAAACTGTTTTTT
CASSISDGATNEKLFF
>NA|TRBV30|TRBJ1-1|NA
TGTGCCTGGAGTGTAGTAGGGGCAGGCACTGAAGCTTTCTTT
CAWSVVGAGTEAFF
>NA|TRBV2|TRBJ2-7|NA
TGTGCCAGCAGTGAGCAGGGTGTTATGTACTACGAGCAGTACTTC
CASSEQGVMYYEQYF
>NA|TRBV11-2|TRBJ2-1|TRBD1
TGTGCCAGCAGCTTTCCGACAGGGGCTATCTACAATGAGCAGTTCTTC
CASSFPTGAIYNEQFF
>NA|TRBV30|TRBJ2-5|TRBD2
TGTGCCTGGAGTACACTAGCGGGAGGGCCCGGTCCGGAGACCCAGTACTTC
CAWSTLAGGPGPETQYF
>NA|TRBV27|TRBJ2-1|TRBD2
TGTGCCAGCAGTTTATGGAGCGGGGGGGCCTTAAATTCCTACAATGAGCAGTTCTTC
CASSLWSGGALNSYNEQFF
>NA|TRBV2|TRBJ2-1|NA
TGTGCCAGCAGGCGGTGGGACAATGAGCAGTTCTTC
CASRRWDNEQFF